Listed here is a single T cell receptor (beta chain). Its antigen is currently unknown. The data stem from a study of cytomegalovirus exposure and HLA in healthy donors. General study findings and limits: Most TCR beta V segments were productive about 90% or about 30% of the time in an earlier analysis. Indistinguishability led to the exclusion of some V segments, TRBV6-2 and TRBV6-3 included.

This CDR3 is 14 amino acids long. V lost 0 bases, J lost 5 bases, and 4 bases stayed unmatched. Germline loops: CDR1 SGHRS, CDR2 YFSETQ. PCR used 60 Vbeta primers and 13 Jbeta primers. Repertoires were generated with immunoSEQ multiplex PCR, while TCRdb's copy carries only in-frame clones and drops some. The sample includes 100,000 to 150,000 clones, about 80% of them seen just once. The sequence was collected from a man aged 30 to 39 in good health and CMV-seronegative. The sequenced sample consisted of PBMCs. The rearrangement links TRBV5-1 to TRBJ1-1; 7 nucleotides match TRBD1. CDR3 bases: TGCGCCAGCAGCTTGGACAGGGGAGAGACTGAAGCTTTCTTT. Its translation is CASSLDRGETEAFF.